The clone carrying this T cell receptor (beta chain) turned up a few times. Libraries were prepared by immunoSEQ multiplex PCR; TCRdb keeps only in-frame clonotypes and omits some of them. The sample lists hundreds of thousands of clones; more than 75% were seen once. These data originate in a study of shared T cell receptors in the human thymus. Germline values: CDR1 MDHEN, CDR2 SYDVKM. With 2 bases clipped from V and 4 bases from J, the junction kept 8 bases outside the gene matches. The CDR3 length is 16 residues. The same specimen was also included in a second study, on human thymus T cells. That source adds: Usage of V and J genes appeared biased in thymic and blood repertoires. Related work showed strongly overlapping thymic repertoires across unrelated individuals.

The sequencing input was thymocytes. This chain connects TRBV28 to TRBJ1-2; 9 bases match TRBD1. The receptor was derived from a boy under three years old with a congenital heart defect. The CDR3, as DNA: TGTGCCAGCAGTTTAGGAACAGGGGGCTCTTCCTATGGCTACACCTTC. This gives the protein CASSLGTGGSSYGYTF.